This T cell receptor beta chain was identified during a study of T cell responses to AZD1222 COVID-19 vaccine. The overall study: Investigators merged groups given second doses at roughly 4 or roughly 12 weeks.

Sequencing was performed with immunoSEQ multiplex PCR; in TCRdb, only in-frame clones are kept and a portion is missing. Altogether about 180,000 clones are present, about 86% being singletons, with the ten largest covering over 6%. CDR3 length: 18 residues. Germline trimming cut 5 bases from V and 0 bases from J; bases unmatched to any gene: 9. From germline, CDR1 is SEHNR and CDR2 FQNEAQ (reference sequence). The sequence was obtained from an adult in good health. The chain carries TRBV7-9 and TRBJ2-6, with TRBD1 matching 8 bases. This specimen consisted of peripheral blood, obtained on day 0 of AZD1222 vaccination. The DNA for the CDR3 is TGTGCCAGCAGCCGTTGGCAGGGGGCGCACTCTGGGGCCAACGTCCTGACTTTC. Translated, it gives CASSRWQGAHSGANVLTF. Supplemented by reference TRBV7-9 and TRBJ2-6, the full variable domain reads DTGVSQNPRHKITKRGQNVTFRCDPISEHNRLYWYRQTLGQGPEFLTYFQNEAQLEKSRLLSDRFSAERPKGSFSTLEIQRTEQGDSAMYLCASSRWQGAHSGANVLTFGAGSRLTVL.